Below, 26 T cell receptor beta chains from the same sample are listed, as sequenced in a study of cytomegalovirus exposure and HLA in healthy donors. Amplification used 60 Vbeta primers and 13 Jbeta primers. The data were produced by immunoSEQ multiplex PCR, yet TCRdb's version contains in-frame clones alone and is incomplete. In the table there are 150,000 or so clones, approximately 83% of which are singletons. Sequencing input: PBMCs. The receptors shown here come from a male donor in good health and CMV-seronegative.

This clone was recorded only once. The gene calls are TRBV7-3 and TRBJ1-1; D is unresolved. The CDR3 length is 13 residues. Trimming took 3 bases from V and 6 from J, leaving 11 bases between them. Germline CDR1 SGHTA, CDR2 FQGTGA. DNA for the CDR3: TGTGCCAGCAGCTTCGACATAGATTCTGAAGCTTTCTTT. Translation: CASSFDIDSEAFF. Supplemented by reference TRBV7-3 and TRBJ1-1, the full variable domain reads GAGVSQTPSNKVTEKGKYVELRCDPISGHTALYWYRQSLGQGPEFLIYFQGTGAADDSGLPNDRFFAVRPEGSVSTLKIQRTERGDSAVYLCASSFDIDSEAFFGQGTRLTVV.

Regarding this clone: Other DNA sequences within the sample encode an identical CDR3. The CDR3 spells CASSQDLPSGNTIYF. DNA for the CDR3: TGTGCCAGCAGCCAAGACCTCCCTTCTGGAAACACCATATATTTT. The chain joins TRBV4-2 to TRBJ1-3; the D is unclear. The CDR3 extends over 15 amino acids. Trimming stripped 0 bases from V and 1 base from J, with 7 bases between. Germline lookup yields CDR1 LGHNA and CDR2 YNFKEQ.

This chain joins TRBV7-2 and TRBJ2-7, with D possibly matching TRBD1 (6 bases). The CDR3 runs to 13 residues. Germline CDR1 and CDR2: SGHTA and FQGNSA. With 5 bases removed from V and 4 bases from J, the gap between germline ends came to 12 bases. The CDR3 nucleotides read TGTGCCAGCAGCCCTGGACAGATGTACGAGCAGTACTTC. Its protein is CASSPGQMYEQYF.

The chain couples TRBV27 to TRBJ2-1, with TRBD2 identical over 7 bases. The length of the CDR3 is 16 residues. Looked up from germline, CDR1 is MNHEY and CDR2 is SMNVEV (reference sequence). V was clipped by 1 base and J by 0 bases; unmatched bases: 3. The CDR3 here is CASSLYGGSSYNEQFF. The CDR3 DNA follows: TGTGCCAGCAGTTTATACGGCGGGAGCTCCTACAATGAGCAGTTCTTC.

CDR3 in DNA: TGCAGCGTTGGCGGGGACAGGGTTATCAACGAGCAGTACTTC. It yields the protein CSVGGDRVINEQYF. The rearrangement joins TRBV29-1 to TRBJ2-7, with 9 bases lining up with TRBD1. This CDR3 region has 14 residues. Per germline, CDR1 SQVTM and CDR2 ANQGSEA. Trimming removed 4 bases from V and 5 bases from J; junction bases left unmatched: 9.

The chain uses TRBV2 and TRBJ2-7, with 8 nucleotides matching TRBD1. The CDR3 length is 14 residues. V shed 7 bases and J 0 bases; nucleotides not matched to a gene: 5. Germline CDR1 reads SNHLY; CDR2 reads FYNNEI. CDR3 sequence (DNA): TGTGCCAGCACTGGACAGGGAAGCTCCTACGAGCAGTACTTC. Its protein is CASTGQGSSYEQYF.

The V call is TRBV7-8, the J call TRBJ1-4, with D maybe TRBD1 (6 bases). V dropped 0 bases and J dropped 6 bases, with 17 bases sitting between them. Germline V CDR1 and CDR2: SGHVS, FQNEAQ. This CDR3 comprises 17 residues. CDR3 region: CASSLAHGRGGDEKLFF. CDR3 sequence (DNA): TGTGCCAGCAGCTTAGCGCATGGCAGGGGAGGGGATGAAAAACTGTTTTTT.

The chain links TRBV7-9 to TRBJ2-3; a possible D gene is TRBD1 (5 bases). With 10 bases removed from V and 5 bases from J, the gap between germline ends came to 13 bases. This CDR3 spans 12 amino acids. Germline lookup yields CDR1 SEHNR and CDR2 FQNEAQ (reference sequence). The CDR3 spells CATLGARDTQYF. The CDR3 DNA reads as TGTGCCACCCTTGGGGCCAGAGATACGCAGTATTTT.

This sequence joins TRBV9 and TRBJ2-3, with TRBD2 as a possible D gene (6 bases). V lost 7 bases, J lost 9 bases, and 18 bases lay in between. CDR3 length: 13 amino acids. Germline lookup yields CDR1 SGDLS and CDR2 YYNGEE. CDR3 DNA sequence: TGTGCCAGCCGAGGGTCCGCGGGACGAACGCAGTATTTT. This translates into CASRGSAGRTQYF.

This chain uses TRBV6-5 with TRBJ1-6; D gene ambiguous. CDR1 and CDR2 from the germline V gene are MNHEY and SVGAGI. The CDR3 extends over 16 amino acids. V was pared by 6 bases and J by 10 bases, with 22 bases between. The CDR3 is CASSYHLGRDRSPLHF. The DNA for the CDR3 is TGTGCCAGCAGCTACCATCTAGGGAGAGATAGATCACCCCTCCACTTT.

J is TRBJ2-3 and V is TRBV9, with 7 bases identical to TRBD2. The CDR3 is 16 amino acids. The V and J ends lost 0 bases and 2 bases, in that order; junction bases with no gene match: 6. Germline lookup yields CDR1 SGDLS and CDR2 YYNGEE. CDR3 loop: CASSVVSGEPTDTQYF. Written as DNA, the CDR3 is TGTGCCAGCAGCGTAGTGAGCGGGGAGCCCACAGATACGCAGTATTTT.

The chain links TRBV11-1 to TRBJ1-1, with 7 nucleotides matching TRBD1. The CDR3 is 17 amino acids. CDR1 is SGHAT and CDR2 is FQDESV in the germline V gene (reference sequence). Losses at the gene ends were 1 base for V and 1 base for J; bases not matched to a gene: 9. This CDR3 reads CASSLVGHRGTNTEAFF. For the CDR3, the DNA is TGTGCCAGCAGCTTAGTAGGACACAGGGGAACGAACACTGAAGCTTTCTTT.

Only a few counts were recorded for this clone. The chain carries TRBV5-1 and TRBJ2-3; D is perhaps TRBD2 (6 bases). Germline-derived CDR1 and CDR2 are SGHRS and YFSETQ. This CDR3 is 15 amino acids long. V lost 0 bases to trimming and J lost 4 bases, with 12 bases between them. CDR3 nucleotide sequence: TGCGCCAGCAGCTTGGCGCAGGGAGGCTCAGATACGCAGTATTTT. Translation: CASSLAQGGSDTQYF. The full variable domain, completed using reference TRBV5-1 and TRBJ2-3, is KAGVTQTPRYLIKTRGQQVTLSCSPISGHRSVSWYQQTPGQGLQFLFEYFSETQRNKGNFPGRFSGRQFSNSRSEMNVSTLELGDSALYLCASSLAQGGSDTQYFGPGTRLTVL.

This clone was picked up a small number of times. This chain connects TRBV28 to TRBJ1-3; 8 bases are a match to TRBD1. The CDR3 covers 13 residues. Germline CDR1 reads MDHEN; CDR2 reads SYDVKM. With V trimmed by 8 bases and J by 5 bases, 5 bases remained unmatched. CDR3 protein: CASQDRARNTIYF. CDR3 sequence (DNA): TGTGCCAGCCAGGACAGGGCGAGAAACACCATATATTTT.

This clone has just a few counts. CDR3 sequence (DNA): TGTGCCAGCAGCGGGGGACTAGCGTCCTACGAGCAGTACTTC. Protein: CASSGGLASYEQYF. This chain uses TRBV9 with TRBJ2-7; 10 bases line up with TRBD2. CDR1 is SGDLS and CDR2 is YYNGEE in the germline V gene. The CDR3 is 14 residues long. The trim removed 3 bases at V and 1 base at J, leaving 1 base unmatched.

This chain connects TRBV28 to TRBJ1-1, with TRBD1 as a possible D gene (6 bases). Trimming pared 5 bases from V and 8 bases from J, leaving 9 bases between. Per germline, CDR1 MDHEN and CDR2 SYDVKM. The CDR3 contains 11 residues. The CDR3 spells CASSNRDEAFF. Here the CDR3 DNA reads TGTGCCAGCAGTAACAGGGACGAAGCTTTCTTT.

This chain joins TRBV29-1 and TRBJ1-3; unclear D gene. V lost 3 bases, J lost 0 bases, and 15 bases lay in between. This CDR3 spans 16 amino acids. Germline loops: CDR1 SQVTM, CDR2 ANQGSEA. Here the CDR3 reads CSVDSQRSLSGNTIYF. CDR3 coding DNA: TGCAGCGTTGACTCCCAACGGAGCCTCTCTGGAAACACCATATATTTT.

CDR3 amino acids: CASSVDPGYEQYF. In nucleotides, the CDR3 is TGTGCCAGCAGCGTAGATCCGGGTTACGAGCAGTACTTC. The V gene is TRBV9, the J gene TRBJ2-7; no clear D. Trimming took 0 bases from V and 4 from J, leaving 8 bases between them. Germline CDR1 and CDR2: SGDLS and YYNGEE. The CDR3 spans 13 residues.

This rearrangement joins TRBV9 to TRBJ1-5, with D tentatively TRBD1 (6 bases). Germline V CDR1 and CDR2: SGDLS, YYNGEE. V was pared by 4 bases and J by 1 base, with 12 bases between. The CDR3 loop spans 15 amino acids. CDR3 amino acids: CASSPDTGSNQPQHF. In DNA, the CDR3 is TGTGCCAGCAGCCCCGACACAGGGAGCAATCAGCCCCAGCATTTT.

Only a few counts were recorded for this clone. V is TRBV5-1 and J is TRBJ2-5; TRBD1 might be the D (6 bases). This CDR3 spans 18 amino acids. V lost 1 base, J lost 2 bases, and 21 bases lay in between. Germline loops: CDR1 SGHRS, CDR2 YFSETQ. CDR3 DNA: TGCGCCAGCAGCTTGCCCCGGATGAAGGGGGTAGATCAAGAGACCCAGTACTTC. Protein product: CASSLPRMKGVDQETQYF.

Concerning this clone itself: Other nucleotide sequences in the sample specify the same CDR3. The chain carries TRBV2 and TRBJ2-2, with 7 bases lining up with TRBD1. CDR1 and CDR2 (germline): SNHLY, FYNNEI. CDR3 length: 14 amino acids. J gave up 1 base and V 6 bases, and 2 bases lay outside the gene matches. The CDR3 sequence is CASRGTVNTGELFF. Here the CDR3 DNA reads TGTGCCAGCAGGGGGACAGTGAACACCGGGGAGCTGTTTTTT.

In the case of this clone: The sample contains more than one DNA sequence encoding this CDR3. The rearrangement joins TRBV5-1 to TRBJ1-4; 7 bases are shared with TRBD1. Trimming cost V 4 bases and J 4 bases; bases outside gene matches: 4. The germline gives CDR1 SGHRS, CDR2 YFSETQ. The CDR3 is 14 amino acids. In DNA, the CDR3 is TGCGCCAGCAGCCGGACAGGCAGTAATGAAAAACTGTTTTTT. Translation gives CASSRTGSNEKLFF.

V usage is TRBV28 and J usage is TRBJ1-2, with 8 bases aligning to TRBD1. The V and J ends lost 6 bases and 0 bases, in that order; junction bases with no gene match: 6. This CDR3 contains 15 residues. Per the germline V gene, CDR1 is MDHEN and CDR2 is SYDVKM. The CDR3 coding sequence is TGTGCCAGCAGCACCGGGACAGGTGCTAACTATGGCTACACCTTC. It encodes CASSTGTGANYGYTF.

This chain uses TRBV9 with TRBJ1-1, with 7 bases lining up with TRBD1. CDR1 is SGDLS and CDR2 is YYNGEE in the germline V gene. J lost 1 base, V lost 0 bases, and 6 bases had no gene match. The CDR3 contains 16 residues. The CDR3 sequence: CASSVGAGGTNTEAFF. In nucleotides, the CDR3 is TGTGCCAGCAGCGTAGGGGCAGGGGGAACGAACACTGAAGCTTTCTTT.

The chain joins TRBV4-3 to TRBJ2-5; the match to TRBD1 covers 8 bases. J lost 2 bases, V lost 4 bases, and 6 bases had no gene match. The CDR3 totals 15 residues. Germline CDR1 is LGHNA and CDR2 is YSLEER. The CDR3 sequence is CASSLGQGDQETQYF. The DNA of the CDR3 is TGCGCCAGCAGCCTCGGACAGGGCGATCAAGAGACCCAGTACTTC.

This clone was observed a single time. V usage is TRBV5-1 and J usage is TRBJ2-7; 7 positions agree with TRBD1. This CDR3 region has 15 residues. J lost 2 bases, V lost 3 bases, and 8 bases had no gene match. CDR1 is SGHRS, CDR2 YFSETQ, per germline. The CDR3 reads CASSSGFRGTYEQYF. The CDR3 coding sequence is TGCGCCAGCAGCTCCGGTTTCAGGGGGACCTACGAGCAGTACTTC.